This T cell receptor beta chain came from a study of blood T cell repertoires in COVID-19. Study information: From the United States, Italy and Spain came samples of acute and convalescent COVID-19. T cells, B-cell-depleted T cells, or PBMCs provided the cDNA or gDNA that served as material.

Germline-derived CDR1 and CDR2 are SGHTA and FQGNSA. Trimming removed 1 base at V and 1 base at J, with 10 bases between. The CDR3 runs to 15 residues. In the source study's methods: Nucleated cell counts were estimated from reference gene primer amplification. Clones were sequenced by immunoSEQ multiplex PCR, and TCRdb holds only the in-frame ones, with some missing. The V and J calls and clone size come from that table; D and trimming were worked out from the DNA. The data contain over 100,000 clones, approximately 83% of them singletons. This clone has just a few counts. The chain employs TRBV7-2 and TRBJ1-1; D might be TRBD1 (5 bases). The specimen was peripheral blood. The clonotype was recovered from a man of 80 years or more with acute or convalescent COVID-19. The CDR3 coding sequence is TGTGCCAGCAGCTTAGGGCTGGGGGGGAACACTGAAGCTTTCTTT. This gives the protein CASSLGLGGNTEAFF.